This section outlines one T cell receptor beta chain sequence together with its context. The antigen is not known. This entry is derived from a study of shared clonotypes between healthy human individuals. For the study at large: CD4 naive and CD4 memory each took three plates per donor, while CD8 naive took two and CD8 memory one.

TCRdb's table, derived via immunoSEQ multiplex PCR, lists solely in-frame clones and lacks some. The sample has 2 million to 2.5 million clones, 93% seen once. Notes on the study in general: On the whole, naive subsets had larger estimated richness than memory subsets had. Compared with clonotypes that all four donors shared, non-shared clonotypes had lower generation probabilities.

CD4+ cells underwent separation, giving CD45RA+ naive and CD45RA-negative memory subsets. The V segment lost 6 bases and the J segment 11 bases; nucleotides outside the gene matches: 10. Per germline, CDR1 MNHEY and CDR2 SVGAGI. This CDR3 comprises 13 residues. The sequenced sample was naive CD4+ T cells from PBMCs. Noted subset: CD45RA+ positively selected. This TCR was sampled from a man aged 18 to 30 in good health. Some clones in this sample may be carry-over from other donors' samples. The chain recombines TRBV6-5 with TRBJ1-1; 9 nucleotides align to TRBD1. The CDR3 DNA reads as TGTGCCAGCAGGGAGGGACAGGGCGGCACCGCTTTCTTT. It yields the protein CASREGQGGTAFF.